Listed here are 15 T cell receptor beta chains from one sample, sequenced in a study of shared clonotypes between healthy human individuals. Measured with immunoSEQ multiplex PCR; TCRdb has only the in-frame clones, and not every one. Of roughly 550,000 clones listed, around 95% are singletons. Cells designated naive CD8 were CD45RO-negative and were positively selected for CCR7, with terminally differentiated effector memory CD45RA+ cells excluded. Sequencing was performed on naive CD8+ T cells sorted from blood. These receptors came from a woman aged 25 to 45 in good health.

The chain joins TRBV27 to TRBJ2-7; D remains ambiguous. Germline CDR1 reads MNHEY; CDR2 reads SMNVEV (reference sequence). This CDR3 region has 13 residues. V was clipped by 3 bases and J by 3 bases, with 9 bases between them. The CDR3: CASSFGQLYEQYF. In nucleotides, the CDR3 is TGTGCCAGCAGTTTCGGGCAGCTCTACGAGCAGTACTTC.

The rearrangement links TRBV28 to TRBJ2-7; the match to TRBD2 covers 9 bases. Germline lookup yields CDR1 MDHEN and CDR2 SYDVKM. Trimming cost V 6 bases and J 2 bases; bases outside gene matches: 20. CDR3 size: 19 residues. CDR3 in amino acids: CASSDKPTISGRLAYEQYF. CDR3 in DNA: TGTGCCAGCAGCGACAAACCAACTATTAGCGGGAGATTGGCCTACGAGCAGTACTTC. Full variable domain (missing parts from reference TRBV28 and TRBJ2-7): DVKVTQSSRYLVKRTGEKVFLECVQDMDHENMFWYRQDPGLGLRLIYFSYDVKMKEKGDIPEGYSVSREKKERFSLILESASTNQTSMYLCASSDKPTISGRLAYEQYFGPGTRLTVT.

The gene calls are TRBV4-1 and TRBJ2-2, with 15 nucleotides matching TRBD2. The V and J ends lost 0 bases and 6 bases, in that order; junction bases with no gene match: 5. The CDR3 contains 18 residues. Germline CDR1 and CDR2: MGHRA and YSYEKL. The CDR3 loop reads CASSQDLWTSGRAGELFF. Written as DNA, the CDR3 is TGCGCCAGCAGCCAAGATCTGTGGACTAGCGGGAGGGCCGGGGAGCTGTTTTTT.

The genes are TRBV2 and TRBJ1-5; D might be TRBD1 (6 bases). CDR1 is SNHLY and CDR2 is FYNNEI in the germline V gene. The CDR3 is made up of 17 amino acids. V was clipped by 1 base and J by 6 bases, with 19 bases between them. The CDR3 DNA is TGTGCCAGCAGTGAAGGGTCGAGGGGGACGGGGAGTCAGCCCCAGCATTTT. This sequence encodes CASSEGSRGTGSQPQHF.

The rearrangement links TRBV2 to TRBJ2-1; 7 bases match TRBD2. The germline V gene has CDR1 SNHLY and CDR2 FYNNEI. CDR3 length: 15 amino acids. V lost 8 bases, J lost 4 bases, and 11 bases stayed unmatched. DNA for the CDR3: TGTGCCAGCCAAAAGGGGCGGGAGCCGTACAATGAGCAGTTCTTC. Protein sequence: CASQKGREPYNEQFF.

This rearrangement joins TRBV30 to TRBJ2-3; D call uncertain. The germline V gene has CDR1 GTSNPN and CDR2 SVGIG (reference sequence). V dropped 0 bases and J dropped 6 bases, with 13 bases sitting between them. The CDR3 length is 14 residues. The CDR3 bases are TGTGCCTGGAGTGTGGCATACCACAAGGATACGCAGTATTTT. Residues: CAWSVAYHKDTQYF.

There are a few counts of this clone. The rearrangement uses TRBV5-8 and TRBJ1-2; TRBD1 matches 12 bases. This CDR3 contains 19 residues. J gave up 0 bases and V 2 bases, and 11 bases lay outside the gene matches. Per germline, CDR1 SGHTS and CDR2 YDEGEE. The CDR3 loop reads CASSFPSRDRGPSNYGYTF. Written as DNA, the CDR3 is TGTGCCAGCAGCTTCCCAAGCCGGGACAGGGGGCCCTCTAACTATGGCTACACCTTC.

The gene calls are TRBV7-6 and TRBJ1-4; D unresolved. Per the germline V gene, CDR1 is SGHVS and CDR2 is FNYEAQ. The V end lost 5 bases, the J end lost 4 bases, and 8 bases lay between the germline ends. The CDR3 runs to 13 residues. CDR3 amino acids: CASSPDYNEKLFF. CDR3 DNA: TGTGCCAGCAGCCCCGACTATAATGAAAAACTGTTTTTT.

The chain uses TRBV2 and TRBJ2-7; possible D gene TRBD1, 5 bases. Germline CDR1 reads SNHLY; CDR2 reads FYNNEI. Trimming removed 5 bases at V and 3 bases at J, with 11 bases between. This CDR3 is built from 13 residues. This CDR3 reads CASSTVDSYEQYF. DNA of the CDR3: TGTGCCAGCAGTACCGTCGACAGCTACGAGCAGTACTTC.

The chain couples TRBV7-9 to TRBJ2-3; 8 bases are shared with TRBD1. The length of the CDR3 is 16 residues. Germline CDR1 SEHNR, CDR2 FQNEAQ (reference sequence). The ends lost 4 bases at V and 3 bases at J; junction bases unmatched: 9. For the CDR3, the DNA is TGTGCCAGCAGCTCCTCGGACAGGGAAAGGACAGATACGCAGTATTTT. Amino acids: CASSSSDRERTDTQYF. The whole variable domain, filled in from reference TRBV7-9 and TRBJ2-3, reads DTGVSQNPRHKITKRGQNVTFRCDPISEHNRLYWYRQTLGQGPEFLTYFQNEAQLEKSRLLSDRFSAERPKGSFSTLEIQRTEQGDSAMYLCASSSSDRERTDTQYFGPGTRLTVL.

This chain connects TRBV4-1 to TRBJ1-2; D is unclear. Germline-derived CDR1 and CDR2 are MGHRA and YSYEKL. This CDR3 region has 16 residues. V was clipped by 0 bases and J by 5 bases, with 16 bases between them. CDR3 DNA: TGCGCCAGCAGCCAAGAGGCAGGCGGGATTGGGTATGGCTACACCTTC. It specifies CASSQEAGGIGYGYTF.

This clone was counted a single time. The rearrangement uses TRBV7-6 and TRBJ1-2; D is ambiguous. Germline V gene lookup returns CDR1 SGHVS and CDR2 FNYEAQ. CDR3 length: 14 amino acids. The V and J ends lost 1 base and 4 bases respectively, with 10 bases between them. CDR3 sequence reads: CASSLGQAGYGYTF. The CDR3, as DNA: TGTGCCAGCAGCTTAGGGCAGGCGGGCTATGGCTACACCTTC.

On this clone: The same CDR3 also results from other DNA sequences found in this sample. This chain joins TRBV9 and TRBJ2-7; 8 bases align to TRBD2. CDR1 and CDR2 (germline): SGDLS, YYNGEE. The CDR3 runs to 16 residues. The ends lost 0 bases at V and 0 bases at J; junction bases unmatched: 5. CDR3 sequence reads: CASSVASGGSSYEQYF. In DNA form, the CDR3 reads TGTGCCAGCAGCGTAGCCAGCGGGGGAAGCTCCTACGAGCAGTACTTC. The full variable domain, rest sourced from reference TRBV9 and TRBJ2-7, is DSGVTQTPKHLITATGQRVTLRCSPRSGDLSVYWYQQSLDQGLQFLIQYYNGEERAKGNILERFSAQQFPDLHSELNLSSLELGDSALYFCASSVASGGSSYEQYFGPGTRLTVT.

This chain uses TRBV7-9 with TRBJ2-1, with D uncertain. The CDR3 has 12 residues. CDR1 is SEHNR and CDR2 is FQNEAQ in the germline V gene (reference sequence). V was pared by 1 base and J by 9 bases, with 7 bases between. The CDR3 here is CASSLGAFEQFF. CDR3 coding DNA: TGTGCCAGCAGCTTAGGTGCCTTTGAGCAGTTCTTC.

The chain combines TRBV27 with TRBJ2-2; 10 nucleotides align to TRBD1. This CDR3 spans 16 amino acids. Germline assignment: CDR1 MNHEY and CDR2 SMNVEV (reference sequence). The V gene end was trimmed by 2 bases and the J gene end by 4 bases; junction bases not matched to a gene: 4. CDR3 nucleotide sequence: TGTGCCAGCAGTTTAGGGACAGGGGATATCACCGGGGAGCTGTTTTTT. This gives the protein CASSLGTGDITGELFF.